These 9 T cell receptor beta chains originate from one sample sequenced in a study of a mutant IDH1 vaccine in newly diagnosed glioma. Method: immunoSEQ multiplex PCR; TCRdb's copy keeps in-frame clones and lacks some. The data show tens of thousands of clones, 88% seen once. Time point meaning: baseline, week 1 (first vaccination visit). Noted treatment: pre-vaccination baseline after standard-of-care therapy. The material was PBMCs, obtained from a glioma patient treated with radiotherapy, temozolomide or both. The receptors originated from a woman in her thirties or forties with glioma.

This chain connects TRBV10-3 to TRBJ1-1, with D tentatively TRBD1 (5 bases). CDR3 size: 14 residues. Germline V gene lookup returns CDR1 ENHRY and CDR2 SYGVKD. Trimming pared 5 bases from V and 2 bases from J, leaving 12 bases between. In DNA form, the CDR3 reads TGTGCCATCAGTACCGGGGACTCAAACACTGAAGCTTTCTTT. Translated: CAISTGDSNTEAFF.

J is TRBJ2-2 and V is TRBV4-1; D is ambiguous. The V end was cut by 1 base, the J end by 4 bases, with 4 bases between. Germline V CDR1 and CDR2: MGHRA, YSYEKL. This CDR3 has 13 amino acids. The chain's CDR3 is CASSQGRTGELFF. CDR3 nucleotide sequence: TGCGCCAGCAGCCAAGGCCGCACCGGGGAGCTGTTTTTT.

This clone was seen more than once but under ten times. V usage is TRBV2 and J usage is TRBJ1-1; TRBD1 aligns across 7 bases. Germline values: CDR1 SNHLY, CDR2 FYNNEI. The CDR3 loop spans 13 amino acids. After removal of 7 bases from V and 1 base from J, the junction contained 3 bases not matched to a gene. This CDR3 is CASTRQGNTEAFF. As DNA, the CDR3 is TGTGCCAGCACTAGACAGGGGAACACTGAAGCTTTCTTT.

The chain has TRBV5-1 and TRBJ1-6; D is uncertain. Germline CDR1 reads SGHRS; CDR2 reads YFSETQ. The CDR3 sequence is 15 residues long. V was shortened by 0 bases and J by 8 bases, with 12 bases between the two germline ends. Here the CDR3 reads CASSLAGGRDSPLHF. The CDR3 nucleotides are TGCGCCAGCAGCTTGGCCGGCGGACGGGATTCACCCCTCCACTTT.

This clone has just one count. The gene calls are TRBV7-8 and TRBJ1-1; D may be TRBD1 (5 bases). This CDR3 has 16 amino acids. Germline V CDR1 and CDR2: SGHVS, FQNEAQ. The V end lost 0 bases, the J end lost 2 bases, and 13 bases lay between the germline ends. CDR3 nucleotide sequence: TGTGCCAGCAGCTTAGCGCTGGGGACCCTTAACACTGAAGCTTTCTTT. Encoded protein: CASSLALGTLNTEAFF.

The chain joins TRBV7-6 to TRBJ2-7; D is unclear. Per germline, CDR1 SGHVS and CDR2 FNYEAQ. V was trimmed by 1 base and J by 3 bases, leaving 13 bases between them. The CDR3 is made up of 15 amino acids. The CDR3 sequence is CASSLVGRAFYEQYF. CDR3 coding DNA: TGTGCCAGCAGCTTAGTAGGGCGAGCGTTCTACGAGCAGTACTTC.

The J gene is TRBJ1-1, the V gene TRBV5-1, with D possibly being TRBD1 (6 bases). The CDR3 length is 15 residues. V dropped 4 bases and J dropped 0 bases, with 13 bases sitting between them. Germline values: CDR1 SGHRS, CDR2 YFSETQ. The CDR3 coding sequence is TGCGCCAGCAGCCTTATAACAGGGCTGAACACTGAAGCTTTCTTT. Amino acid sequence: CASSLITGLNTEAFF.

This clone was recorded a few times. The chain is built from TRBV19 and TRBJ2-1, with a tentative D call TRBD1 (6 bases). The CDR3 sequence is 15 residues long. Germline CDR1 and CDR2: LNHDA and SQIVND (reference sequence). V was shortened by 4 bases and J by 0 bases, with 10 bases between the two germline ends. CDR3 protein: CASSTQGPSYNEQFF. In DNA form, the CDR3 reads TGTGCCAGTAGTACGCAGGGGCCCTCCTACAATGAGCAGTTCTTC.

The DNA for the CDR3 is TGTGCCAGTAGTAGGAGGGAGAAATCGCGCACTGAAGCTTTCTTT. This gives the protein CASSRREKSRTEAFF. The V gene is TRBV19, the J gene TRBJ1-1; D call uncertain. This CDR3 region has 15 residues. V lost 4 bases and J lost 4, with 16 bases in between. CDR1 is LNHDA, CDR2 SQIVND, per germline (reference sequence).